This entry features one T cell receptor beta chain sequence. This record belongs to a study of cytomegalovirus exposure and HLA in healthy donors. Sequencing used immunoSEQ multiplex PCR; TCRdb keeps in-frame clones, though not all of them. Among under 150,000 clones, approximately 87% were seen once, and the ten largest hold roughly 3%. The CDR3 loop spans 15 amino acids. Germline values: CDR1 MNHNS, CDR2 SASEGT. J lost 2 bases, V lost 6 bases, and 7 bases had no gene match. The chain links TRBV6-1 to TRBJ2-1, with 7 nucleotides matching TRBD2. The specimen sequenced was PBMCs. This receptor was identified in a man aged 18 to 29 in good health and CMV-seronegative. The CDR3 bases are TGTGCCAGCAGCGAGGGACTACCCGCCTACAATGAGCAGTTCTTC. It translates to CASSEGLPAYNEQFF.